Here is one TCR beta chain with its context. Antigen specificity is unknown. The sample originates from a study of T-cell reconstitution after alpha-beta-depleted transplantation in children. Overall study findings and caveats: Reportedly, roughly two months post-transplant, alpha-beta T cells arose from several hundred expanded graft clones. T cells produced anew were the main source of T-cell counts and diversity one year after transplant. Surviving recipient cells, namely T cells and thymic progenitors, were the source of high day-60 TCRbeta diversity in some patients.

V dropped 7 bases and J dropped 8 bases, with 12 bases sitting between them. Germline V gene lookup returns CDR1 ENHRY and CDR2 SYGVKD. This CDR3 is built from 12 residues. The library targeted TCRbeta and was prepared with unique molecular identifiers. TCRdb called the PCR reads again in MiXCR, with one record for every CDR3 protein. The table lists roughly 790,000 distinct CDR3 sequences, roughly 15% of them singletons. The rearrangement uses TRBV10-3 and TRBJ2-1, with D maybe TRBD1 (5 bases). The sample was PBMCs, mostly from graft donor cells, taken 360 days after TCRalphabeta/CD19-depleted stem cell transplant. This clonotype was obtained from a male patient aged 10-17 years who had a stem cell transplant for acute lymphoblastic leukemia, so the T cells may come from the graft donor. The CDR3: CAIKSVGDEQFF. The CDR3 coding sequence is TGTGCCATCAAGTCCGTAGGGGATGAGCAGTTCTTC.